This T cell receptor (beta chain) came from a study of blood T cell repertoires in COVID-19. Sequenced by immunoSEQ multiplex PCR; TCRdb stores in-frame clones only, minus some. The sample includes approximately 200,000 clones, about 87% of them seen just once. The germline gives CDR1 MNHEY, CDR2 SMNVEV (reference sequence). Trimming left V 6 bases short and J 2 bases short, with 18 bases between. This CDR3 comprises 16 residues. This chain joins TRBV27 and TRBJ2-3; a weak D match, TRBD2 (6 bases). This receptor was taken from a man aged 25 to 45 who had recovered from COVID-19. Sequences were obtained from PBMCs or T cells enriched from blood (not recorded which). The CDR3 DNA sequence: TGTGCCAGCAGCCAGCGGGCCTCGCACCTCACAGATACGCAGTATTTT. Translated: CASSQRASHLTDTQYF.